This entry lists 15 T cell receptor beta chains sequenced from one sample in a study of response to subunit inactivated influenza vaccine (dated by TCRdb to 2016 to 2019). The library was obtained by RT-PCR. The sequencer was an Illumina HiSeq 2500. Clones were called with MiXCR by TCRdb after fastp trimmed the public reads at Q25, and only in-frame beta chains were retained. Rows are unified per CDR3 protein, each entry keeping the most common DNA and genes. The sample contains about 300,000 distinct CDR3 sequences, approximately 21% of them found a single time. Clones ranked in the top ten supply approximately 10% of the sample. Sequencing was performed on PBMCs from blood, taken less than 22 months after vaccination. These receptors originate from a man aged 45 to 75 who received an inactivated influenza vaccine. Donor details come from another sample of the same person, matched by shared clones.

This rearrangement joins TRBV6-5 to TRBJ1-2; 7 bases align to TRBD1. With V trimmed by 2 bases and J by 8 bases, 11 bases remained unmatched. Germline-derived CDR1 and CDR2 are MNHEY and SVGAGI. CDR3 length: 15 amino acids. CDR3 sequence: CASSYAGGGSFGYTF. The CDR3 DNA reads TGTGCCAGCAGTTACGCAGGGGGTGGGTCGTTCGGCTACACCTTC.

This clonotype was observed once. The V gene is TRBV5-1, the J gene TRBJ1-6; D call uncertain. The germline gives CDR1 SGHRS, CDR2 YFSETQ. V gave up 0 bases and J gave up 6 bases, with 10 bases separating them. The CDR3 is 15 residues long. For the CDR3, the DNA is TGCGCCAGCAGCTTGGGTGGTTCTAGTAATTCACCCCTCCACTTT. Encoded protein: CASSLGGSSNSPLHF. The whole variable domain, filled in from reference TRBV5-1 and TRBJ1-6, reads KAGVTQTPRYLIKTRGQQVTLSCSPISGHRSVSWYQQTPGQGLQFLFEYFSETQRNKGNFPGRFSGRQFSNSRSEMNVSTLELGDSALYLCASSLGGSSNSPLHFGNGTRLTVT.

The count of this clonotype is one. The V gene is TRBV7-2, the J gene TRBJ2-7; no firm D call. The CDR3 consists of 14 residues. Per the germline V gene, CDR1 is SGHTA and CDR2 is FQGNSA. Trimming cost V 3 bases and J 2 bases, with 11 bases left between them. Here the CDR3 reads CASSFPPQTYEQYF. CDR3 nucleotides: TGTGCCAGCAGCTTCCCCCCTCAAACCTACGAGCAGTACTTC.

V is TRBV5-1 and J is TRBJ2-1, with 8 bases that match TRBD2. The CDR3 extends over 16 amino acids. Germline values: CDR1 SGHRS, CDR2 YFSETQ. The J segment lost 5 bases and the V segment lost 3 bases, leaving 10 bases of the junction unmatched. CDR3 bases: TGCGCCAGCAGCTCGGGAGGGACCGCTACGGACAATGAGCAGTTCTTC. Protein: CASSSGGTATDNEQFF.

V usage is TRBV6-6 and J usage is TRBJ2-1; D might be TRBD2 (6 bases). This CDR3 is 16 amino acids long. Trimming left V 6 bases short and J 0 bases short, with 15 bases between. Germline CDR1 is MNHNY and CDR2 is SVGAGI (reference sequence). The CDR3: CASRPQPGLSYNEQFF. The CDR3, as DNA: TGTGCCAGCAGACCACAGCCGGGACTCTCCTACAATGAGCAGTTCTTC.

The genes are TRBV2 and TRBJ2-7, with D possibly matching TRBD2 (6 bases). The ends were cut back, 6 bases at V and 5 bases at J, with 8 bases in the middle. Germline lookup yields CDR1 SNHLY and CDR2 FYNNEI. The CDR3 is 11 residues long. CDR3 sequence: CASREGDEQYF. CDR3 nucleotides: TGTGCCAGCAGGGAGGGAGACGAGCAGTACTTC.

This clonotype was seen repeatedly, ten times or more. The genes are TRBV6-2 or TRBV6-3 and TRBJ1-1, with D perhaps TRBD1 (5 bases). Germline values: CDR1 MNHEY, CDR2 SVGEGT. The CDR3 loop spans 15 amino acids. With 0 bases removed from V and 5 bases from J, the gap between germline ends came to 13 bases. The CDR3 bases are TGTGCCAGCAGTTACTCGGACATCGGAAATACTGAAGCTTTCTTT. As protein: CASSYSDIGNTEAFF.

The count of this clonotype is one. The chain links TRBV7-9 to TRBJ2-7, with 7 positions matching TRBD2. V was clipped by 5 bases and J by 6 bases; unmatched bases: 10. The CDR3 consists of 14 residues. Germline V lookup: CDR1 SEHNR, CDR2 FQNEAQ (reference sequence). The chain's CDR3 is CASSLSGKVGEQYF. CDR3 DNA: TGTGCCAGCAGCCTGAGCGGGAAGGTGGGCGAGCAGTACTTC. Full variable domain (rest looked up from reference TRBV7-9 and TRBJ2-7): DTGVSQNPRHKITKRGQNVTFRCDPISEHNRLYWYRQTLGQGPEFLTYFQNEAQLEKSRLLSDRFSAERPKGSFSTLEIQRTEQGDSAMYLCASSLSGKVGEQYFGPGTRLTVT.

The V call is TRBV4-1, the J call TRBJ2-7, with D possibly matching TRBD1 (5 bases). The CDR3 totals 16 residues. The V gene lost 0 bases and the J gene lost 3 bases, with 15 bases spanning the gap. Germline V CDR1 and CDR2: MGHRA, YSYEKL. CDR3 in amino acids: CASSQDLATGGYEQYF. CDR3 nucleotide sequence: TGCGCCAGCAGCCAAGATTTGGCCACAGGCGGCTACGAGCAGTACTTC.

As for this clonotype: A much more abundant neighbour one base away suggests this may be a read error. The chain has TRBV6-5 and TRBJ1-1; D ambiguous. The CDR3 has 13 amino acids. The germline V gene encodes CDR1 MNHEY and CDR2 SVGAGI. The CDR3 loop is CASSYARNTVAFF. The CDR3 nucleotides are TGTGCCAGCAGTTACGCCCGGAACACTGTAGCTTTCTTT.

The rearrangement uses TRBV20-1 and TRBJ2-3; 9 bases are shared with TRBD2. Looked up from germline, CDR1 is DFQATT and CDR2 is SNEGSKA (reference sequence). With 6 bases clipped from V and 4 bases from J, the junction kept 8 bases outside the gene matches. The CDR3 is made up of 14 amino acids. The CDR3 sequence: CSASSGGLADTQYF. The CDR3 DNA reads as TGCAGTGCGTCGAGCGGGGGGCTCGCAGATACGCAGTATTTT.

This chain links TRBV30 with TRBJ2-7; the match to TRBD1 covers 7 bases. The CDR3 is made up of 14 amino acids. The germline gives CDR1 GTSNPN, CDR2 SVGIG (reference sequence). V trimming: 7 bases; J trimming: 3 bases; junction bases outside the gene matches: 12. The CDR3 bases are TGTGCCTCAGACCATCGACAGGGCCTCTACGAGCAGTACTTC. Its protein is CASDHRQGLYEQYF.

The V call is TRBV14, the J call TRBJ1-2; no reliable D call. Between the trimmed V and J ends, which lost 2 bases and 0 bases, there was a span of 4 bases. The germline CDR1 and CDR2 sequences are SGHDN and FVKESK. CDR3 length: 13 residues. CDR3 in DNA: TGTGCCAGCAGCCAAAGCCCTAACTATGGCTACACCTTC. It codes for CASSQSPNYGYTF.

This chain links TRBV6-5 with TRBJ2-5; possible D gene TRBD1, 5 bases. V was shortened by 2 bases and J by 1 base, with 11 bases between the two germline ends. Germline V gene data show CDR1 as MNHEY and CDR2 as SVGAGI. The CDR3 is 15 amino acids. DNA of the CDR3: TGTGCCAGCAGTTACCTTGGACACCTCCAAGAGACCCAGTACTTC. As protein: CASSYLGHLQETQYF.

The chain combines TRBV4-3 with TRBJ1-2; D perhaps matches TRBD1 (5 bases). The CDR3 totals 15 residues. The V gene's germline CDR1 is LGHNA and CDR2 YSLEER. The V end lost 1 base, the J end lost 4 bases, and 13 bases lay between the germline ends. The CDR3 DNA reads TGCGCCAGCAGCCAAGGTCGGCAGGGCTCCTATGGCTACACCTTC. Protein product: CASSQGRQGSYGYTF.